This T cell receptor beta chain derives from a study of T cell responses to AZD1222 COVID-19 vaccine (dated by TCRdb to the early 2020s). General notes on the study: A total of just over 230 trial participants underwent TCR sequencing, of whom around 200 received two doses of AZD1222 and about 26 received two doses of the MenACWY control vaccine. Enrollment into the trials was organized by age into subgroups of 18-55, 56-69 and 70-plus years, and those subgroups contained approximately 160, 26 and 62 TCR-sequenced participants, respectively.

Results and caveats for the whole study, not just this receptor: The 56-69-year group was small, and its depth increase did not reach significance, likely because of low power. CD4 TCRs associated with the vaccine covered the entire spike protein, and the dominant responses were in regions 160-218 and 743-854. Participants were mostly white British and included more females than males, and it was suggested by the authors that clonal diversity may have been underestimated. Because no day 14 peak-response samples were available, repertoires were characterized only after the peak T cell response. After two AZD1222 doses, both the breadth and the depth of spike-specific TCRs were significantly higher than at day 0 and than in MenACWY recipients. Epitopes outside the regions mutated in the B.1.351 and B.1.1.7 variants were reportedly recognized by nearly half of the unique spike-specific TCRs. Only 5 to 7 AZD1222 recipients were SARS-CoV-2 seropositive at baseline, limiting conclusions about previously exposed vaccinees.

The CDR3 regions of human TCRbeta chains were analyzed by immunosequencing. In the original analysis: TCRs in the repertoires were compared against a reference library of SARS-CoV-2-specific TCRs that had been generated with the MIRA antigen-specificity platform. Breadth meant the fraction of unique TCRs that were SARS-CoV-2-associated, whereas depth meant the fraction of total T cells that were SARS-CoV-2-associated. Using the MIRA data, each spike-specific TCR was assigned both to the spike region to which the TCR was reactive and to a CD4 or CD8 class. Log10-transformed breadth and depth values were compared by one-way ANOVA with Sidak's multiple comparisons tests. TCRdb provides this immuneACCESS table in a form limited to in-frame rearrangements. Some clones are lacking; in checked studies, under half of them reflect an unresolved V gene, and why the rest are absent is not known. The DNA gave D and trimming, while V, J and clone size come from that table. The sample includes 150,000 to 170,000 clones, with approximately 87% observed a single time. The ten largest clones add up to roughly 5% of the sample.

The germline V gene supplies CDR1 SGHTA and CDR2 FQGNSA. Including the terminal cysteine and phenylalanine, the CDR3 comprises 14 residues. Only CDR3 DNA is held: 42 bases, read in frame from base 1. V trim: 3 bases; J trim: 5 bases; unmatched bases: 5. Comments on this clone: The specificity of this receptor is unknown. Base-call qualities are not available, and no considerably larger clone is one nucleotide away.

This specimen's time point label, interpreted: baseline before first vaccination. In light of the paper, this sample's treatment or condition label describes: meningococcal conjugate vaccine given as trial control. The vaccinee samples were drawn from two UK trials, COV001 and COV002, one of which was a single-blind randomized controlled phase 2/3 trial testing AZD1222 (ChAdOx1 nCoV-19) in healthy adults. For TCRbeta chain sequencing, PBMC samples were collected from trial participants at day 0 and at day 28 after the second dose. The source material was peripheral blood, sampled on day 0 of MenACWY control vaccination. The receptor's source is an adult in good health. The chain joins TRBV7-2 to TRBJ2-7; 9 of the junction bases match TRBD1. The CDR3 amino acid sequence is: CASSFRQGVDEQYF. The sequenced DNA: TGTGCCAGCAGCTTTCGACAGGGGGTCGACGAGCAGTACTTC.